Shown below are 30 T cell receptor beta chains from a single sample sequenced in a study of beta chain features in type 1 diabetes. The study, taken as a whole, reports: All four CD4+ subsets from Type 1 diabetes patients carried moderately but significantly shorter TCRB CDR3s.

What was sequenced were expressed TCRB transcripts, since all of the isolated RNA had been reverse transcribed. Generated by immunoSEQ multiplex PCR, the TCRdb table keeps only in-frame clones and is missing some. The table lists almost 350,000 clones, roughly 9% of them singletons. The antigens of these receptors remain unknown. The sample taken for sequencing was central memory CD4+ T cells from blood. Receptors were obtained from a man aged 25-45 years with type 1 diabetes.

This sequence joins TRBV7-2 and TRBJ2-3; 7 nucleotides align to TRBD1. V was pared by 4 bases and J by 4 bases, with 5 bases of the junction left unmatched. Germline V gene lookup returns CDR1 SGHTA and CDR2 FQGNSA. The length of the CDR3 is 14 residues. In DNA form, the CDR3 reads TGTGCCAGCAGCTCCCGACAGGGCCCAGATACGCAGTATTTT. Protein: CASSSRQGPDTQYF.

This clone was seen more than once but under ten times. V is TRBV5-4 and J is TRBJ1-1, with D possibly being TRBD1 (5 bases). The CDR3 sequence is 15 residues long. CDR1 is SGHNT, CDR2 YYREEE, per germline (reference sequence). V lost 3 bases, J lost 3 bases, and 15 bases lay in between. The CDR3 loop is CASSSGQDGHTEAFF. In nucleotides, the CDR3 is TGTGCCAGCAGCTCAGGACAAGACGGTCACACTGAAGCTTTCTTT.

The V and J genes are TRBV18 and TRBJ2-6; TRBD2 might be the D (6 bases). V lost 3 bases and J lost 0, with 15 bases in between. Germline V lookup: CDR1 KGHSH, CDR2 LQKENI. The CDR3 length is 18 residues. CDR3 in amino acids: CASSPLGTERSGANVLTF. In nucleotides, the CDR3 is TGTGCCAGCTCACCCCTCGGGACTGAACGCTCTGGGGCCAACGTCCTGACTTTC.

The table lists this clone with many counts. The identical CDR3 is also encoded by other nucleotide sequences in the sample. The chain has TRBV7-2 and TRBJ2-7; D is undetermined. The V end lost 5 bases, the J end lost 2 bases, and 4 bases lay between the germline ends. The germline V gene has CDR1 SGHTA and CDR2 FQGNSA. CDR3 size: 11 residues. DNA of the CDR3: TGTGCCAGCAGCCCGGCCTACGAGCAGTACTTC. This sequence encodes CASSPAYEQYF.

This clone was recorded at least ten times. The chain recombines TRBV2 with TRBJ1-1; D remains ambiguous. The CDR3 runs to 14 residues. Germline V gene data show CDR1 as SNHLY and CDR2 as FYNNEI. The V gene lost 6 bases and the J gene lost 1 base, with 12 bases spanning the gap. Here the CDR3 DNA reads TGTGCCAGCAGCCGTTCAAGATCGAACACTGAAGCTTTCTTT. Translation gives CASSRSRSNTEAFF.

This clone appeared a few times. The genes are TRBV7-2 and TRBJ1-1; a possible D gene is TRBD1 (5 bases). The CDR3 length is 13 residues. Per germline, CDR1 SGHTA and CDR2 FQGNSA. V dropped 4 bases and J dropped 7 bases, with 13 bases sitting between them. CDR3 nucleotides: TGTGCCAGCAGCTGGGACCGGGATCTTGAAGCTTTCTTT. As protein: CASSWDRDLEAFF.

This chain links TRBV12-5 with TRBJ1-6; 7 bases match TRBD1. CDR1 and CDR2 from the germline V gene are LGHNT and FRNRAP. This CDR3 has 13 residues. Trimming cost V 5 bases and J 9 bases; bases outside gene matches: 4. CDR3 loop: CASGQDRFSPLHF. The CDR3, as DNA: TGTGCTAGTGGTCAGGACAGGTTTTCACCCCTCCACTTT.

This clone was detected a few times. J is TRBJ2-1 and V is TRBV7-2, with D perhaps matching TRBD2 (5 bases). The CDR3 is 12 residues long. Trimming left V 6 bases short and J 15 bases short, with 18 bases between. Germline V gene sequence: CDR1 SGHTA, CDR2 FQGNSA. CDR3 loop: CASSSTGMTGFF. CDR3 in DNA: TGTGCCAGCAGTTCTACCGGGATGACGGGGTTCTTC.

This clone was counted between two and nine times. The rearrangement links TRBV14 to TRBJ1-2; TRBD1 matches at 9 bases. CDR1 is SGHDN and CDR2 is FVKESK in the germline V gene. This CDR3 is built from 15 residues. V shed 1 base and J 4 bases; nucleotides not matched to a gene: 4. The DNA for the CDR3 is TGTGCCAGCAGCCAAGCCGGGACAGGGTCCTATGGCTACACCTTC. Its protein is CASSQAGTGSYGYTF.

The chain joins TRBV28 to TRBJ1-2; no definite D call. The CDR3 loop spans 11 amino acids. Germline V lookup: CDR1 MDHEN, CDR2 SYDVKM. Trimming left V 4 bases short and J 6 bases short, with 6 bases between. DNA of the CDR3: TGTGCCAGCAGTTCGGTTGATGGCTACACCTTC. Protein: CASSSVDGYTF.

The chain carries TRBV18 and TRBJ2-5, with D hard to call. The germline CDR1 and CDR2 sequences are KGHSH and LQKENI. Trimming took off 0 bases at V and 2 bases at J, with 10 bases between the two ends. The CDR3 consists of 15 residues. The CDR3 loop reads CASSPPSQNQETQYF. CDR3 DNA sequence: TGTGCCAGCTCACCACCGTCCCAAAATCAAGAGACCCAGTACTTC.

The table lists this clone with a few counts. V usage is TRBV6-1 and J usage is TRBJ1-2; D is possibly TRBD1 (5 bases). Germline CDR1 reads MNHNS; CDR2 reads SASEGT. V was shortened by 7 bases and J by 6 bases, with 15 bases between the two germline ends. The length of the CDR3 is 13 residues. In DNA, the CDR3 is TGTGCCAGCAATTCCGGGACCTGGGATGGCTACACCTTC. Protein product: CASNSGTWDGYTF.

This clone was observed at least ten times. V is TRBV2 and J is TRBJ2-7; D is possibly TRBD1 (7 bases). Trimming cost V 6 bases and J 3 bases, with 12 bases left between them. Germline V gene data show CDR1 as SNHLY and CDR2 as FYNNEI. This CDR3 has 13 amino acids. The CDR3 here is CASSAGQIYEQYF. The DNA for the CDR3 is TGTGCCAGCAGCGCGGGACAGATCTACGAGCAGTACTTC.

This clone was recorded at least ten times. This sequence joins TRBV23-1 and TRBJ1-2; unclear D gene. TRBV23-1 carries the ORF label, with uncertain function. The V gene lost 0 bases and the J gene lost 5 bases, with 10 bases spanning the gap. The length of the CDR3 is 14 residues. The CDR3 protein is CASSQSWVGYGYTF. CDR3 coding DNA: TGCGCCAGCAGTCAATCGTGGGTGGGGTATGGCTACACCTTC.

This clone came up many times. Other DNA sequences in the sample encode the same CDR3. The CDR3 DNA reads as TGTGCCAGCTCACCAGGACAGGGCGACGGCTACACCTTC. Residues: CASSPGQGDGYTF. The rearrangement uses TRBV18 and TRBJ1-2; 8 nucleotides agree with TRBD1. CDR1 KGHSH and CDR2 LQKENI come from the germline V gene. The CDR3 loop spans 13 amino acids. The V and J ends lost 2 bases and 8 bases, in that order; junction bases with no gene match: 4.

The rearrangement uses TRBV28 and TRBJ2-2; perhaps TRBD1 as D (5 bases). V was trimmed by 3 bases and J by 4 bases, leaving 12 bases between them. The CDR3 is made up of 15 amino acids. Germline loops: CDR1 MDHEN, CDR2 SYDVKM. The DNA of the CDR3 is TGTGCCAGCAGTTTGGACACGAGAATCACCGGGGAGCTGTTTTTT. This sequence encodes CASSLDTRITGELFF.

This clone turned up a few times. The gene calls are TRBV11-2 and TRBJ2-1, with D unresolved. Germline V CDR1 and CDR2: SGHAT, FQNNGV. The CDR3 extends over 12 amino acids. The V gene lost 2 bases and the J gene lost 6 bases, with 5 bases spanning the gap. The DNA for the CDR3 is TGTGCCAGCAGCTTAAACTTCAATGAGCAGTTCTTC. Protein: CASSLNFNEQFF.

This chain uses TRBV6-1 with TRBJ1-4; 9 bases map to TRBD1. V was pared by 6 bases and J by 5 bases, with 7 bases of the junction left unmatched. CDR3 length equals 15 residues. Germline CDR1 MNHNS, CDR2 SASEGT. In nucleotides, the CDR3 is TGTGCCAGCAGCCAGACAGGGGGGCAAAATGAAAAACTGTTTTTT. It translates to CASSQTGGQNEKLFF.

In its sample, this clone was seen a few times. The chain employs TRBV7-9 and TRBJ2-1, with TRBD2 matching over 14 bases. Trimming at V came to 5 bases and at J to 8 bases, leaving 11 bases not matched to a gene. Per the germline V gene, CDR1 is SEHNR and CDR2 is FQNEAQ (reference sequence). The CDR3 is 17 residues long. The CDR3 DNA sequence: TGTGCCAGCAGCCTAGGAGGACTAGCGGGGGGCCTCGATGAGCAGTTCTTC. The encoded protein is CASSLGGLAGGLDEQFF.

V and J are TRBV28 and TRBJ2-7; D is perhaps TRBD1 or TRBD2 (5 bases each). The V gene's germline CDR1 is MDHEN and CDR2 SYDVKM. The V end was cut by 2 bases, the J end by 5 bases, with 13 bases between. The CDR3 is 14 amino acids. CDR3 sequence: CASSLPGTLNEQYF. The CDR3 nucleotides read TGTGCCAGCAGTTTACCCGGGACCCTCAACGAGCAGTACTTC. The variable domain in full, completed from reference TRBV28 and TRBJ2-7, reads DVKVTQSSRYLVKRTGEKVFLECVQDMDHENMFWYRQDPGLGLRLIYFSYDVKMKEKGDIPEGYSVSREKKERFSLILESASTNQTSMYLCASSLPGTLNEQYFGPGTRLTVT.

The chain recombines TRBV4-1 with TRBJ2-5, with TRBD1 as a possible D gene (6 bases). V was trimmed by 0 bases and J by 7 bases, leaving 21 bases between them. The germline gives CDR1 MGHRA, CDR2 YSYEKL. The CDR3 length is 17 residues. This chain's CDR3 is CASSQDLYREDDRTQYF. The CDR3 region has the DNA TGCGCCAGCAGCCAAGATTTGTACAGGGAAGATGATCGGACCCAGTACTTC.

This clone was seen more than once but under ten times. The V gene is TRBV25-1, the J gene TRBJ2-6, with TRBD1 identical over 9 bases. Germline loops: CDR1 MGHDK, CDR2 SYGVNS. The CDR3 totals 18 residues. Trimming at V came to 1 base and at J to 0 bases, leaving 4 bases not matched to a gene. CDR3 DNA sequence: TGTGCCAGCAGTGAATGGAGGACAGGGGACTCTGGGGCCAACGTCCTGACTTTC. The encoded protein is CASSEWRTGDSGANVLTF.

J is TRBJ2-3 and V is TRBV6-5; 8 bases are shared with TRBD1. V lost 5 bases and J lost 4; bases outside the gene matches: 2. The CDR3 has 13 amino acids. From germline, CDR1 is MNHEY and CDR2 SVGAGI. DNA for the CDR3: TGTGCCAGCAGTCGGACAGGGCCAGATACGCAGTATTTT. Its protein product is CASSRTGPDTQYF.

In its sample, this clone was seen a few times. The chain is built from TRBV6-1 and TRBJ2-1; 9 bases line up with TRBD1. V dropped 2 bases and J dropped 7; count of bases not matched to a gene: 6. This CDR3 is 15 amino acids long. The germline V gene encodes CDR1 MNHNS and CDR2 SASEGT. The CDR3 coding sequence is TGTGCCAGCAGTGAAACCGGGACAGGGCTGAATGAGCAGTTCTTC. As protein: CASSETGTGLNEQFF.

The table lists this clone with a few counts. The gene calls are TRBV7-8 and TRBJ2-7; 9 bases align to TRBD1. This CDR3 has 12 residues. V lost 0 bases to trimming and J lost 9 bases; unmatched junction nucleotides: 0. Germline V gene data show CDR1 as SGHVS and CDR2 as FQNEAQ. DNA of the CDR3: TGTGCCAGCAGCTTAGCGGACAGGGGGCAGTACTTC. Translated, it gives CASSLADRGQYF.

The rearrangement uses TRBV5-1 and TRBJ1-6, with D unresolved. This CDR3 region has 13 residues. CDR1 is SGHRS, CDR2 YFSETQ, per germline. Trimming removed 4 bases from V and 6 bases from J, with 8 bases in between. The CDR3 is CASSPRGNSPLHF. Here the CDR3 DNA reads TGCGCCAGCAGCCCCCGGGGTAATTCACCCCTCCACTTT.

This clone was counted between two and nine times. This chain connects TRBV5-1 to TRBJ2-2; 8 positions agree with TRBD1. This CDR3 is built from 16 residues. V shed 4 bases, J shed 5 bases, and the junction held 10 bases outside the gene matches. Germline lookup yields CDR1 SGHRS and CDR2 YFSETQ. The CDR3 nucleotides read TGCGCCAGCAGCCTTGACAGGGGCGTAGGGACCGGGGAGCTGTTTTTT. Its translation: CASSLDRGVGTGELFF.

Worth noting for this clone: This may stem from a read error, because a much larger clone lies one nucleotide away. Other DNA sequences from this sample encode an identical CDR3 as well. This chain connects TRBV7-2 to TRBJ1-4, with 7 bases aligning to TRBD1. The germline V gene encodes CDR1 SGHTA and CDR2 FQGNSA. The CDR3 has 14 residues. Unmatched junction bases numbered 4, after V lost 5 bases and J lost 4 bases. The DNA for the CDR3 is TGTGCCAGCAGCATACGGGACAGTAATGAAAAACTGTTTTTT. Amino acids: CASSIRDSNEKLFF. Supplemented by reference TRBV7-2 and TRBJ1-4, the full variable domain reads GAGVSQSPSNKVTEKGKDVELRCDPISGHTALYWYRQSLGQGLEFLIYFQGNSAPDKSGLPSDRFSAERTGGSVSTLTIQRTQQEDSAVYLCASSIRDSNEKLFFGSGTQLSVL.

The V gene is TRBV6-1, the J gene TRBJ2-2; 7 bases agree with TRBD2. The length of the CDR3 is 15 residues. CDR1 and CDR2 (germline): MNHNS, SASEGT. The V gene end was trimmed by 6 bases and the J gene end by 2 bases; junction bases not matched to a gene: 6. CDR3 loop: CASSRDYRNTGELFF. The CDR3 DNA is TGTGCCAGCAGCCGGGACTACCGTAACACCGGGGAGCTGTTTTTT.

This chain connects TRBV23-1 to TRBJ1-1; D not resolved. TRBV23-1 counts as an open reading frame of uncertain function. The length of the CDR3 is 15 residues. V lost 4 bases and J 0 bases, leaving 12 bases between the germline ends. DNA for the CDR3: TGCGCCAGCAGTCTCTGGGCACAGATGAACACTGAAGCTTTCTTT. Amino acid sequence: CASSLWAQMNTEAFF.